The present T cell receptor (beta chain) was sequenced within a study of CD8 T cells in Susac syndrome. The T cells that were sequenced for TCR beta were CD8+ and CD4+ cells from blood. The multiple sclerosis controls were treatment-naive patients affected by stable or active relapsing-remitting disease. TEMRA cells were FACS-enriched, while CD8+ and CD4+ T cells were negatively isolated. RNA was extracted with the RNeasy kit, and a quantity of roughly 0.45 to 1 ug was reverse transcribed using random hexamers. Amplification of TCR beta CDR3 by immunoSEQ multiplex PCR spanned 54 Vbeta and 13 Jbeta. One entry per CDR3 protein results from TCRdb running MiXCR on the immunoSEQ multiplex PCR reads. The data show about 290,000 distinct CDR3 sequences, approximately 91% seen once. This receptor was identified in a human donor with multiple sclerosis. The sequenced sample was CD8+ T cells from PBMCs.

CDR3 region: CASSVDGRGQPQHF. DNA for the CDR3: TGTGCCAGCAGCGTAGACGGCAGGGGGCAGCCCCAGCATTTT. This chain uses TRBV9 with TRBJ1-5, with 7 nucleotides matching TRBD1. Germline V gene data show CDR1 as SGDLS and CDR2 as YYNGEE. The CDR3 has 14 residues. With V trimmed by 0 bases and J by 7 bases, 4 bases remained unmatched.